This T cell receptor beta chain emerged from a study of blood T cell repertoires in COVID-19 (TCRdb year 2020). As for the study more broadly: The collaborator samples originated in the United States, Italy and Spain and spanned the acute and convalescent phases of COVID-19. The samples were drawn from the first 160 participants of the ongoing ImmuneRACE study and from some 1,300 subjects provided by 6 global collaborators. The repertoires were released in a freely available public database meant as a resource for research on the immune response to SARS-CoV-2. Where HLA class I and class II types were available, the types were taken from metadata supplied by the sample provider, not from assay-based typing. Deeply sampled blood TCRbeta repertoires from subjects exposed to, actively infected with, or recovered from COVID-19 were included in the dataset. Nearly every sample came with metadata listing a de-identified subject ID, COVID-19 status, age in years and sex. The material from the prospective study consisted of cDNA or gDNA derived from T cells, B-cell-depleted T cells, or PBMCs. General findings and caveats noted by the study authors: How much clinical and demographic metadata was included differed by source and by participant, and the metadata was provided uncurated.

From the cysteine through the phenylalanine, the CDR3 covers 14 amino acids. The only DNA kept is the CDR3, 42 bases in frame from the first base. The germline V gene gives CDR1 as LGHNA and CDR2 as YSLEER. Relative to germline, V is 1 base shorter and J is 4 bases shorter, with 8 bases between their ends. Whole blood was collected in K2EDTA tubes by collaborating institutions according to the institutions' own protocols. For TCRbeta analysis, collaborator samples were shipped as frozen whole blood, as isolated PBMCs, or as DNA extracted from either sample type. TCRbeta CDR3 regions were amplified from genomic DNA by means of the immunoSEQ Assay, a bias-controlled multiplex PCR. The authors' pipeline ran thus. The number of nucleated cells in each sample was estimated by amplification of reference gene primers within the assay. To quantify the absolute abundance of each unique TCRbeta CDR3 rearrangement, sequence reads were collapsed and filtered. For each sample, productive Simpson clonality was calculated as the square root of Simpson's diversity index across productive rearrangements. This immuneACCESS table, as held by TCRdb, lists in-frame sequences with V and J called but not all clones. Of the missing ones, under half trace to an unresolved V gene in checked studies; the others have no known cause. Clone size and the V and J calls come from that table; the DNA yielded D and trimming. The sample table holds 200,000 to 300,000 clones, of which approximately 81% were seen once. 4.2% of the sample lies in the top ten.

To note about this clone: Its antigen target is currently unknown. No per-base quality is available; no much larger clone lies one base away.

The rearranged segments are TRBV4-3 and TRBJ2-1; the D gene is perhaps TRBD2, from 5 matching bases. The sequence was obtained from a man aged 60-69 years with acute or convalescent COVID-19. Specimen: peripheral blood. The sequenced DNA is TGCGCCAGCAGCCAAGCGGGAAAGTACAATGAGCAGTTCTTC. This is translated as CASSQAGKYNEQFF.